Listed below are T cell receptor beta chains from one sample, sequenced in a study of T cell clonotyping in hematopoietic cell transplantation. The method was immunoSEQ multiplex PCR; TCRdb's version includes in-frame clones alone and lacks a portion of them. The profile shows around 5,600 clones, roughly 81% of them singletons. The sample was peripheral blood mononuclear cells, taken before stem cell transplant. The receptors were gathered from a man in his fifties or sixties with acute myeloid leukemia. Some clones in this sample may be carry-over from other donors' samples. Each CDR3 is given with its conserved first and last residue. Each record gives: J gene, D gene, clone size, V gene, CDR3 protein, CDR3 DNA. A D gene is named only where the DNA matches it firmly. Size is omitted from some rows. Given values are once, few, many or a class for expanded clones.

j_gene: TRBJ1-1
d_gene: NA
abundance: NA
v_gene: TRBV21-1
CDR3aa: CASRWGRVNTEAFF
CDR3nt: TGTGCCAGCAGGTGGGGCAGGGTGAACACTGAAGCTTTCTTT

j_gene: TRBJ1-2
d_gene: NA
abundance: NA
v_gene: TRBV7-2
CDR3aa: CASSPQSTYGYTF
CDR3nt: TGTGCCAGCAGCCCGCAGAGTACCTATGGCTACACCTTC

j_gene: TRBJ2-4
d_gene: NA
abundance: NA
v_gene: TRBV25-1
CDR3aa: CASSGRDSIQYF
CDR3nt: TGTGCCAGCAGTGGGCGGGACAGTATCCAGTACTTC

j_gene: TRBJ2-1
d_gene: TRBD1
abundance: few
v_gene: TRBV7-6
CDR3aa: CASSLRPGQGGSYNEQFF
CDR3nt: TGTGCCAGCAGCTTACGCCCGGGACAGGGGGGCTCCTACAATGAGCAGTTCTTC

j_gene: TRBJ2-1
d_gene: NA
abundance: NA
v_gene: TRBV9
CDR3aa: CASSVAGRLNEQFF
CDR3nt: TGTGCCAGCAGCGTCGCGGGACGCTTGAATGAGCAGTTCTTC

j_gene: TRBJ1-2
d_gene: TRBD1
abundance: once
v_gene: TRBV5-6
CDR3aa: CASSLNRGDGYTF
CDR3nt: TGTGCCAGCAGCTTGAACAGGGGCGACGGCTACACCTTC

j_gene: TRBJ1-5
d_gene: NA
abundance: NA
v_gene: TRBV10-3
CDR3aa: CAISDSNQPQHF
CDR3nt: TGTGCCATCAGCGATAGCAATCAGCCCCAGCATTTT

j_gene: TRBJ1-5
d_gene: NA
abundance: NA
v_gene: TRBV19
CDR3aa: CASIQGMFSNQPQHF
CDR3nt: TGTGCCAGTATCCAGGGGATGTTTAGCAATCAGCCCCAGCATTTT

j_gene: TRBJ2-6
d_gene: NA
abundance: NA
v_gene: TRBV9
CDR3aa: CASSVENSGSSGANVLTF
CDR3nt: TGTGCCAGCAGCGTAGAAAATAGCGGATCCTCTGGGGCCAACGTCCTGACTTTC

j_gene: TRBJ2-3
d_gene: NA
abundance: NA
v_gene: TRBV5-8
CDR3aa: CASSFEAGTDTQYF
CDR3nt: TGTGCCAGCAGCTTTGAAGCGGGCACAGATACGCAGTATTTT

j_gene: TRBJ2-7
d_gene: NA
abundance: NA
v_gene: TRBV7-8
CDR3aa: CASSLPWTGLSYEQYF
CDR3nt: TGTGCCAGCAGCCTCCCCTGGACGGGCCTTTCCTACGAGCAGTACTTC

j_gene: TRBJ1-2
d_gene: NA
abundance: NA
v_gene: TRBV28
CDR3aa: CASSLVDLYGYTF
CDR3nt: TGTGCCAGCAGTTTGGTGGATCTCTATGGCTACACCTTC

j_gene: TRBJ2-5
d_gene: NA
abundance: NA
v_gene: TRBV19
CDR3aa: CASRRGRGYQETQYF
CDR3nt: TGTGCCAGTAGGCGGGGACGGGGGTACCAAGAGACCCAGTACTTC

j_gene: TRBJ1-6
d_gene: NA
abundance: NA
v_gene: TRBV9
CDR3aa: CASSVGRGARSPLHF
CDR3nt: TGTGCCAGCAGCGTAGGAAGGGGGGCGCGATCACCCCTCCACTTT

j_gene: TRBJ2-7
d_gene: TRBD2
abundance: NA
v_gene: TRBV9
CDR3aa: CASSVAGTGGAYEQYF
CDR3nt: TGTGCCAGCAGCGTAGCTGGGACGGGGGGAGCCTACGAGCAGTACTTC

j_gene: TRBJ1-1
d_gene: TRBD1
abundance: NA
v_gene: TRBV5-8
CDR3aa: CASSLTGGATTEAFF
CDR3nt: TGTGCCAGCAGCTTGACAGGGGGCGCAACCACTGAAGCTTTCTTT

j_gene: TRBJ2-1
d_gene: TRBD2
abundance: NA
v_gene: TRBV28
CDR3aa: CASSQTSGSEEQFF
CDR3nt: TGTGCCAGCAGTCAGACTAGCGGGAGCGAGGAGCAGTTCTTC

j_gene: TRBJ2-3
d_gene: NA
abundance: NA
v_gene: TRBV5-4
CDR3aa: CASSSGLHTDTQYF
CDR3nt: TGTGCCAGCAGCTCAGGGCTTCACACAGATACGCAGTATTTT

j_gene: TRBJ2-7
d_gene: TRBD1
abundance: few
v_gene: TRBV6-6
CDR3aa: CASRGTGGSYEQYF
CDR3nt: TGTGCCAGCAGGGGGACAGGGGGTTCTTACGAGCAGTACTTC

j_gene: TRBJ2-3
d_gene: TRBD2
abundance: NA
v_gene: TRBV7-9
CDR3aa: CASSLAGLAGGSDTQYF
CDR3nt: TGTGCCAGCAGCTTAGCGGGACTAGCGGGGGGCTCAGATACGCAGTATTTT

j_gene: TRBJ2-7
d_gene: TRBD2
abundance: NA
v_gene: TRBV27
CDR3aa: CASSLLGLAYEQYF
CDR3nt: TGTGCCAGCAGTTTACTGGGACTAGCCTACGAGCAGTACTTC

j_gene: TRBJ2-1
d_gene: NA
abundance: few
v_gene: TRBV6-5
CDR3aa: CASSYSLSSYNEQFF
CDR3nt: TGTGCCAGCAGTTACTCCTTGTCTTCCTACAATGAGCAGTTCTTC

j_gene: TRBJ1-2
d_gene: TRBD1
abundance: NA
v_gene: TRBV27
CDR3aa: CASSLFRDRGYGYTF
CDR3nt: TGTGCCAGCAGTTTATTCCGGGACAGGGGTTATGGCTACACCTTC

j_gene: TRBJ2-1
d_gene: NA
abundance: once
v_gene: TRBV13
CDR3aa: CASSFKLVSSYNEQFF
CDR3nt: TGTGCCAGCAGCTTTAAACTAGTCAGCTCCTACAATGAGCAGTTCTTC

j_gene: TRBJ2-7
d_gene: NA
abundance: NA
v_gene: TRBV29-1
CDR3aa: CSVGSAVTYEQYF
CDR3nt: TGCAGCGTTGGGTCTGCGGTAACCTACGAGCAGTACTTC

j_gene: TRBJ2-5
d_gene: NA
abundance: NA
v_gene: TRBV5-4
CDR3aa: CASSPDIRGAGETQYF
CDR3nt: TGTGCCAGCAGCCCGGACATTCGGGGGGCAGGAGAGACCCAGTACTTC

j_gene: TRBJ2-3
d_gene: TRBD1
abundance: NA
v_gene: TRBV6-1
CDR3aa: CASRGTGMGTQYF
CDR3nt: TGTGCCAGCAGGGGGACAGGGATGGGGACGCAGTATTTT

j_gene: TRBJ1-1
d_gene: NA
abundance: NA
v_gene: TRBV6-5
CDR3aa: CASSYSKEGEAFF
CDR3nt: TGTGCCAGCAGTTACTCGAAAGAGGGCGAAGCTTTCTTT

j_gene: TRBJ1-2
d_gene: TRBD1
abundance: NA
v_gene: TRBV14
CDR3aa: CASSQRARGQGGYGYTF
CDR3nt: TGTGCCAGCAGCCAAAGAGCGAGGGGACAGGGAGGCTATGGCTACACCTTC

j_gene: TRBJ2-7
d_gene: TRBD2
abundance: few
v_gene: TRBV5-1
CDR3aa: CASSLGLAEGREQYF
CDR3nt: TGCGCCAGCAGCTTGGGACTAGCGGAAGGACGGGAGCAGTACTTC

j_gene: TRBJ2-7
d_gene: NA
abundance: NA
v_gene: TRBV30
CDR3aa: CAWSVWLVNEQYF
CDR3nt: TGTGCCTGGAGTGTATGGCTAGTTAACGAGCAGTACTTC

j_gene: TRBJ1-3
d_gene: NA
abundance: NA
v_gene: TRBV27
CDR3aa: CASGPRGAGNTIYF
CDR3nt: TGTGCCAGCGGCCCCCGGGGAGCTGGAAACACCATATATTTT

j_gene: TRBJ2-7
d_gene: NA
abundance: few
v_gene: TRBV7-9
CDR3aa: CASSLDGQRDEQYF
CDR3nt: TGTGCCAGCAGCTTAGACGGCCAGCGGGACGAGCAGTACTTC

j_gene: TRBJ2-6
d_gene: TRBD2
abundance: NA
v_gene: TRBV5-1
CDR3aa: CASSPTSGRGGANVLTF
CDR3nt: TGCGCCAGCAGCCCGACTAGCGGGAGAGGTGGGGCCAACGTCCTGACTTTC

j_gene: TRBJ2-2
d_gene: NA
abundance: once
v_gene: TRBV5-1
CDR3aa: CASTAQDHTGELFF
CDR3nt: TGCGCCAGCACCGCCCAGGACCACACCGGGGAGCTGTTTTTT

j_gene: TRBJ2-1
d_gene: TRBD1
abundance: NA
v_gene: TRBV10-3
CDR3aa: CAIEGAGYNEQFF
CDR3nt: TGTGCCATTGAGGGGGCGGGCTACAATGAGCAGTTCTTC

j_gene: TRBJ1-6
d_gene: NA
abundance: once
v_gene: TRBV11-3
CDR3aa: CASSPRGANSPLHF
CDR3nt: TGTGCCAGCTCTCCCAGGGGTGCGAATTCACCCCTCCACTTT

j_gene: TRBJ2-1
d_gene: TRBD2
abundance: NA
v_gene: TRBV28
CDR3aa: CASISGMLYNEQFF
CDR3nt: TGTGCCAGTATTAGCGGGATGTTATACAATGAGCAGTTCTTC

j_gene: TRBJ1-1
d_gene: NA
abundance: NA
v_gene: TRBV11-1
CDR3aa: CASSYLAVLNTEAFF
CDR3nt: TGTGCCAGCAGCTACCTGGCAGTCTTGAACACTGAAGCTTTCTTT

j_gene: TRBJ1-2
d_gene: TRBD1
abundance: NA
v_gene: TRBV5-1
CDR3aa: CASSIRTGGFYGYTF
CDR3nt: TGCGCCAGCAGCATACGGACAGGGGGCTTCTATGGCTACACCTTC

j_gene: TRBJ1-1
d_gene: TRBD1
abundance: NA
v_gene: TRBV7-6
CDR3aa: CASSPGTGVVRTEAFF
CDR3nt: TGTGCCAGCAGCCCTGGGACAGGGGTGGTACGGACTGAAGCTTTCTTT

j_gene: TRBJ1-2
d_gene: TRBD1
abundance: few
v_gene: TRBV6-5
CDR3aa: CASSRTGTGYGYTF
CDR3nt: TGTGCCAGCAGCCGGACCGGGACAGGTTACGGCTACACCTTC

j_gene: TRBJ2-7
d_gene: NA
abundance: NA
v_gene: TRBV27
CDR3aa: CASSLRESSYEQYF
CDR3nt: TGTGCCAGCAGTTTACGGGAGTCCTCCTACGAGCAGTACTTC

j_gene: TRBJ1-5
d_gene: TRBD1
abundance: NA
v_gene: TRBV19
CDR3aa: CASWDSLSNQPQHF
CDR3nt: TGTGCCAGTTGGGACAGCCTTAGCAATCAGCCCCAGCATTTT

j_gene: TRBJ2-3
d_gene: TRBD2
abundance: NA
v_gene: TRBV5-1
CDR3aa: CASSVTSGSTDTQYF
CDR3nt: TGCGCCAGCAGCGTCACTAGCGGGAGCACAGATACGCAGTATTTT

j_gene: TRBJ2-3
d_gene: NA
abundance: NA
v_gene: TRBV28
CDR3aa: CASKEQGRGTDTQYF
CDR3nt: TGTGCCAGCAAGGAACAGGGTCGCGGCACAGATACGCAGTATTTT